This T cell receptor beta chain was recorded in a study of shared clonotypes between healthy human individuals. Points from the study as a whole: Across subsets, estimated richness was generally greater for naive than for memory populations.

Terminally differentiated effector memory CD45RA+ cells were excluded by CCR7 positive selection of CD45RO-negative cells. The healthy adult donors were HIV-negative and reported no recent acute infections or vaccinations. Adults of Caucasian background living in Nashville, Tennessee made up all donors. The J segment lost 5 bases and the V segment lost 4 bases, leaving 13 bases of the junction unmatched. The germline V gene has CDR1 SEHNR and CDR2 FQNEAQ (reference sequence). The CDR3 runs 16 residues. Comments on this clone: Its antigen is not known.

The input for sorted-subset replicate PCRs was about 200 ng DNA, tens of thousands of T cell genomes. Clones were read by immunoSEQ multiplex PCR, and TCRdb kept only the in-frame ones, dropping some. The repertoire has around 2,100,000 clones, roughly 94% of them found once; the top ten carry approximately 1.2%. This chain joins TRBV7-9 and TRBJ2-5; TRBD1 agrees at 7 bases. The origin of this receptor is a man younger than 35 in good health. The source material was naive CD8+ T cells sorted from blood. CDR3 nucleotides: TGTGCCAGCAGCTCCAGGACAGGCCGGCCTGGGGAGACCCAGTACTTC. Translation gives CASSSRTGRPGETQYF.